Each of the 2 T cell receptor beta chains below was sequenced from the same sample in a study of blood T cell repertoires in COVID-19. The repertoire was sequenced with immunoSEQ multiplex PCR; TCRdb's copy has only in-frame clones and lacks some. The sample lists approximately 260,000 clones, roughly 90% occurring once. The sequenced sample was peripheral blood. All receptors come from a woman in her sixties or seventies with COVID-19, enrolled during active disease.

The chain has TRBV5-4 and TRBJ1-2; D is perhaps TRBD1 (6 bases). Trimming pared 7 bases from V and 3 bases from J, leaving 13 bases between. CDR1 is SGHNT and CDR2 is YYREEE in the germline V gene (reference sequence). CDR3 length: 13 amino acids. The CDR3 DNA sequence: TGTGCCAGCGGAAAGGGACAAGACTATGGCTACACCTTC. This codes for CASGKGQDYGYTF.

V gene TRBV4-3 combines with J gene TRBJ2-7; 13 nucleotides align to TRBD2. V lost 4 bases, J lost 7 bases, and 10 bases stayed unmatched. The CDR3 has 16 residues. Germline values: CDR1 LGHNA, CDR2 YSLEER. Here the CDR3 DNA reads TGCGCCAGCAGCCCTGGGACTAGCGGGGTTGGAGGTGAGCAGTACTTC. Translation: CASSPGTSGVGGEQYF.